The 8 T cell receptor beta chains reported below all come from one sample, sequenced in a study of control samples from healthy donors and cancer patients. Assay: immunoSEQ multiplex PCR; the TCRdb copy retains only in-frame clones and omits some. The table records 90,000 to 130,000 clones, around four fifths of them present only once. Input material: blood. These receptors all stem from a man aged 18 to 35 in good health.

This chain joins TRBV7-2 and TRBJ1-5, with a weak D call TRBD1 (5 bases). The CDR3 is 14 residues long. V was trimmed by 4 bases and J by 3 bases, leaving 10 bases between them. From germline, CDR1 is SGHTA and CDR2 FQGNSA. Here the CDR3 DNA reads TGTGCCAGCAGCTCCCGGGGCCTCAATCAGCCCCAGCATTTT. Amino acid sequence: CASSSRGLNQPQHF.

J is TRBJ2-2 and V is TRBV4-3, with unresolved D. This CDR3 has 11 residues. Trimming cost V 6 bases and J 4 bases, with 3 bases left between them. Germline CDR1 LGHNA, CDR2 YSLEER. The DNA of the CDR3 is TGCGCCAGCAGGGGCACCGGGGAGCTGTTTTTT. It is translated as CASRGTGELFF.

This clone was observed a handful of times. The V call is TRBV12-3 or TRBV12-4, the J call TRBJ2-3, with D unresolved. V lost 5 bases, J lost 2 bases, and 5 bases lay in between. CDR3 length: 12 residues. In nucleotides, the CDR3 is TGTGCCAGCAGTCCCTCCACAGATACGCAGTATTTT. It encodes CASSPSTDTQYF.

The gene calls are TRBV29-1 and TRBJ2-7; 11 bases line up with TRBD2. V shed 6 bases and J 6 bases; nucleotides not matched to a gene: 7. Germline CDR1 SQVTM, CDR2 ANQGSEA. This CDR3 is built from 13 residues. DNA of the CDR3: TGCAGCGTCCAACTAGCGGGGGTGGGCGAGCAGTACTTC. Protein sequence: CSVQLAGVGEQYF.

The sample holds a few counts of this clone. V is TRBV6-5 and J is TRBJ2-2; 7 nucleotides match TRBD1. Losses at the gene ends were 5 bases for V and 1 base for J; bases not matched to a gene: 4. Germline V lookup: CDR1 MNHEY, CDR2 SVGAGI. This CDR3 contains 15 residues. The CDR3 here is CASSPGDRNTGELFF. The CDR3 DNA reads as TGTGCCAGCAGTCCCGGGGACAGGAACACCGGGGAGCTGTTTTTT.

The chain joins TRBV20-1 to TRBJ1-5, with D unresolved. The CDR3 consists of 15 residues. Germline values: CDR1 DFQATT, CDR2 SNEGSKA (reference sequence). The ends were cut back, 3 bases at V and 0 bases at J, with 12 bases in the middle. CDR3 in amino acids: CSASATSYSNQPQHF. Written as DNA, the CDR3 is TGCAGTGCTAGTGCAACGAGTTATAGCAATCAGCCCCAGCATTTT.

The CDR3 protein is CASSSPHLRGANTNTDTQYF. In nucleotides, the CDR3 is TGTGCCAGCAGTTCCCCTCATCTCCGGGGGGCGAATACGAACACAGATACGCAGTATTTT. This chain uses TRBV28 with TRBJ2-3, with D perhaps matching TRBD2 (7 bases). The CDR3 has 20 residues. Germline values: CDR1 MDHEN, CDR2 SYDVKM. V shed 4 bases and J shed 2 bases, with 28 bases lying between them.

The J gene is TRBJ1-3, the V gene TRBV12-3 or TRBV12-4; 9 positions agree with TRBD1. V lost 6 bases and J lost 9; bases outside the gene matches: 6. The CDR3 contains 13 residues. The CDR3 here is CASSPGQGRTIYF. In DNA form, the CDR3 reads TGTGCCAGCAGCCCGGGACAGGGACGCACCATATATTTT.